This TCR beta chain emerged from a study of Ad26.COV2.S vaccination and SARS-CoV-2 variants. Whole-study findings and limits: Relative to placebo recipients, vaccine recipients exhibited elevated spike-specific TCR breadth.

With 4 bases removed from V and 5 bases from J, the gap between germline ends came to 11 bases. This CDR3 is built from 13 residues. Germline V gene sequence: CDR1 LNHDA, CDR2 SQIVND (reference sequence). On this clone itself: As yet, its antigen is unknown.

Treatment of the sample: around 19 received Ad26.COV2.S at low or high dose, single or two shots; roughly 5 received placebo; per-sample allocation not given. At day 63 after the first vaccine or placebo injection, samples were drawn. In Boston, an adult donor aged 18-55 years took part. Immunization relied on an Ad26 vector, which expressed Wuhan-strain SARS-CoV-2 spike. Libraries were prepared by immunoSEQ multiplex PCR; TCRdb keeps only in-frame clonotypes and omits some of them. Among a few hundred thousand clones listed, around 87% were seen once. This TCR was recovered from a person aged 18-60 years who received the Ad26.COV2.S COVID-19 vaccine or a placebo. Sequences were derived from peripheral blood, sampled in a trial of Ad26.COV2.S vaccine versus placebo. The chain has TRBV19 and TRBJ2-5; no reliable D call. The DNA of the CDR3 is TGTGCCAGTAGTAAAGTAGTTCGGGAGACCCAGTACTTC. The encoded protein is CASSKVVRETQYF.